Described below is a single TCR beta chain sequence and its context. The antigen is undetermined. The assay was immunoSEQ multiplex PCR, and TCRdb's table has in-frame clones only and misses some. This table holds approximately 64,000 clones, 80% to 85% found once. The germline V gene encodes CDR1 KGHDR and CDR2 SFDVKD. V shed 4 bases, J shed 5 bases, and the junction held 8 bases outside the gene matches. The CDR3 loop spans 16 amino acids. This sample is drawn from a study of T cell responses to AZD1222 COVID-19 vaccine. The study, taken as a whole, reports: The study sampled repertoires only after the peak T cell response.

Sequencing was performed on peripheral blood, taken on day 0 of AZD1222 vaccination. The V gene is TRBV24-1, the J gene TRBJ2-2; TRBD1 matches 8 bases. The sequence was collected from an adult in good health. The CDR3 loop is CATSDPGTGATGELFF. As DNA, the CDR3 is TGTGCCACCAGTGACCCCGGGACAGGTGCGACCGGGGAGCTGTTTTTT.